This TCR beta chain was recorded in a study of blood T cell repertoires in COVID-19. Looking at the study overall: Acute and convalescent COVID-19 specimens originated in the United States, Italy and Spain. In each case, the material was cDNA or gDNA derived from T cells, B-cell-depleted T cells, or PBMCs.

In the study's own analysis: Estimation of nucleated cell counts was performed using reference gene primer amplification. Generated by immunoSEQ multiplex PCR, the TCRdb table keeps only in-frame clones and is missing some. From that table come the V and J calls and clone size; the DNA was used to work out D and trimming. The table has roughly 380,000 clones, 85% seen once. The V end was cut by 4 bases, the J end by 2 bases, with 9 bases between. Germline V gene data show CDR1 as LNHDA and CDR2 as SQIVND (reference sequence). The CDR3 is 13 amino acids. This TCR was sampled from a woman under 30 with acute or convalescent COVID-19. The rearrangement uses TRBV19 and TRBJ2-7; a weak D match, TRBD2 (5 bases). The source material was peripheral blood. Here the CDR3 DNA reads TGTGCCAGTAGTACGACGGGGACCTACGAGCAGTACTTC. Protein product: CASSTTGTYEQYF.